This entry features one T cell receptor (beta chain) sequence. The junction and the germline gene differ at one end; a read error may be behind it. Germline V gives CDR1 ENHRY, CDR2 SYGVKD. This CDR3 comprises 14 residues. A sample-barcoded 5' primer and a J-beta primer mix were used in a second PCR of roughly 7 to 12 cycles. TCRdb independently ran MiXCR on the 5' RACE reads; one entry per CDR3 protein. The repertoire has 630,000 or so distinct CDR3 sequences, approximately 31% of them found once; the top ten carry 15%. This record comes from a study of blood T cells in healthy people across ages. The amount of total RNA extracted per sample was at least 6 micrograms.

The sequence derives from a woman of 80 years or more in good health. The sample comprised blood. This chain uses TRBV10-3 with TRBJ2-1; 10 bases fit TRBD1. CDR3 protein: CAVSPGQGYNEQFF. The CDR3 DNA reads TGTGCCGTCAGTCCGGGACAGGGGTACAATGAGCAGTTCTTC.